This TCR beta chain was sequenced in a study of shared clonotypes between healthy human individuals. Study details: Per-donor plates numbered three CD4 naive, three CD4 memory, two CD8 naive and one CD8 memory.

The study's findings and limits: Genetic and exposure-history diversity was limited by the few donors. Despite large depth, sorted-subset datasets appeared incompletely sequenced.

Comment on this clone: Its antigen is unidentified. The sample holds other DNA sequences that translate to the same CDR3.

Per the authors' pipeline: With immunoSEQ giving junction-only sequences and no quality scores, filtering differed. Only in-frame clones appear in the TCRdb table, and some are missing; sequencing was by immunoSEQ multiplex PCR. The V and J calls and clone size were taken over from that table, and D and trimming were inferred from the DNA. This repertoire shows roughly 2.2 million clones, just over 90% found once; its top ten account for under 0.45%. This receptor was identified in a man younger than 30 in good health. Some clones in this sample may be carry-over from other donors' samples. The sequenced material came from naive CD4+ T cells from PBMCs. The subset was: CD45RA+ positively selected.

The CDR3 loop is CASSLLAGTYNEQFF. CDR3 nucleotides: TGTGCCAGCAGCCTACTAGCGGGGACCTACAATGAGCAGTTCTTC. The chain recombines TRBV11-2 with TRBJ2-1; 10 positions agree with TRBD2. The germline V gene encodes CDR1 SGHAT and CDR2 FQNNGV. The V gene end was trimmed by 5 bases and the J gene end by 2 bases; junction bases not matched to a gene: 3. The CDR3 spans 15 residues.